This T cell receptor (beta chain) was sequenced in a study of radiotherapy plus CTLA-4 blockade in lung cancer. In the study overall: Objective responses were seen in around 20% of patients, disease control in around 30%.

The count of this clone is one. Its matching antigen is unknown. Sequencing was performed with immunoSEQ multiplex PCR; in TCRdb, only in-frame clones are kept and a portion is missing. This table has tens of thousands of clones, roughly three quarters appearing once. This CDR3 has 17 amino acids. Germline values: CDR1 KGHSH, CDR2 LQKENI. Trimming pared 1 base from V and 2 bases from J, leaving 17 bases between. Study conclusions and caveats: Clones of tumor-derived TCRs expanded in blood after radiotherapy plus ipilimumab. Response, reportedly, was best predicted by interferon-beta along with early blood T cell clone dynamics.

Here the sequenced sample was peripheral blood, taken from a patient treated with radiotherapy plus ipilimumab. This sequence was found in a human donor with non-small cell lung cancer who had stable disease on radiotherapy plus ipilimumab. V is TRBV18 and J is TRBJ1-2, with a tentative D call TRBD1 (6 bases). CDR3 loop: CASSPLVGGQRNYGYTF. DNA of the CDR3: TGTGCCAGCTCACCACTGGTCGGGGGCCAAAGAAACTATGGCTACACCTTC.